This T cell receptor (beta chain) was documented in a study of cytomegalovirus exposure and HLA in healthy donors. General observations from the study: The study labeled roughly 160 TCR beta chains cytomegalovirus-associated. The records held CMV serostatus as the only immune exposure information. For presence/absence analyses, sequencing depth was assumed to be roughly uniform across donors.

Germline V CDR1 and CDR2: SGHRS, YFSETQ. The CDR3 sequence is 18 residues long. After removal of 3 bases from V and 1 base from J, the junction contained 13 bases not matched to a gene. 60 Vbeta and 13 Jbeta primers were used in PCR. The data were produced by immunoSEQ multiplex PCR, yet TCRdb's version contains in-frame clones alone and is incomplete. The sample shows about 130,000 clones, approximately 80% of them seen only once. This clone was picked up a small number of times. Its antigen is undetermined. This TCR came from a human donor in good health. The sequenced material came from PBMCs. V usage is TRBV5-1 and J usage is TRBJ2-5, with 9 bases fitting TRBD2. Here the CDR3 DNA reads TGCGCCAGCAGCTCGCCCCCTCGGGCGGGGGGGCGCCAAGAGACCCAGTACTTC. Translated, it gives CASSSPPRAGGRQETQYF.